Listed here is a single T cell receptor beta chain. V shed 4 bases and J 3 bases; nucleotides not matched to a gene: 7. The CDR3 sequence is 15 residues long. Germline CDR1 reads GTSNPN; CDR2 reads SVGIG (reference sequence). These data are taken from a study of blood T cell repertoires in COVID-19. As originally analysed: Amplification from reference gene primers served as the basis for estimated nucleated cell counts. This table comes from immunoSEQ multiplex PCR, and its TCRdb copy is limited to in-frame clones, with some not included. V, J and clone size are those of that table, while D and trimming were read from the DNA. Among about 100,000 clones listed, 70% to 80% were seen once.

Sequenced: peripheral blood. The TCR comes from a woman between 65 and 79 years old with acute or convalescent COVID-19. The chain combines TRBV30 with TRBJ1-3, with 9 bases identical to TRBD1. The CDR3 protein is CAWTTQGAGGNTIYF. DNA of the CDR3: TGTGCCTGGACCACACAGGGGGCTGGTGGAAACACCATATATTTT. Using reference TRBV30 and TRBJ1-3 for the parts outside the CDR3, the full variable domain is SQTIHQWPATLVQPVGSPLSLECTVEGTSNPNLYWYRQAAGRGLQLLFYSVGIGQISSEVPQNLSASRPQDRQFILSSKKLLLSDSGFYLCAWTTQGAGGNTIYFGEGSWLTVV.